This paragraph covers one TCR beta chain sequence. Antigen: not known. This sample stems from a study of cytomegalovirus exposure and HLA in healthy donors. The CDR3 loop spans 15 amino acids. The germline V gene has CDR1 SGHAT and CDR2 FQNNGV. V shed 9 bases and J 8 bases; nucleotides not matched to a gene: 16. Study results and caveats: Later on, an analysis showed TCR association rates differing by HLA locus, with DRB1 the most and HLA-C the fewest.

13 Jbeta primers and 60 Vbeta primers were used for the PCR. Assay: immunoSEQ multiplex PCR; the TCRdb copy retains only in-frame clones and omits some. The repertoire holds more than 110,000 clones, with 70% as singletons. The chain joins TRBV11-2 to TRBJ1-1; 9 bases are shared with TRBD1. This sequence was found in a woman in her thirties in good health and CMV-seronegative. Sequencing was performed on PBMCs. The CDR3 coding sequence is TGTGCCAGTCAGAGTATACGATCCGGGACAGGGGAAGCTTTCTTT. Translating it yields CASQSIRSGTGEAFF.